What follows describes a single T cell receptor beta chain. CDR1 is LGHNT, CDR2 FRNRAP, per germline. With 7 bases clipped from V and 8 bases from J, the junction kept 27 bases outside the gene matches. CDR3 length: 19 amino acids. These data originate in a study of T cell changes during pregnancy in multiple sclerosis. Produced via immunoSEQ multiplex PCR; TCRdb's table is partial and in-frame only. The sample lists 42,000 or so clones; 90% to 95% were seen once. The sample here was CD8+ T cells from peripheral blood mononuclear cells, taken in the third trimester of pregnancy. The sequence came from a female donor with multiple sclerosis, enrolled in a pregnancy study. The chain combines TRBV12-5 with TRBJ1-2; 8 bases map to TRBD1. CDR3 in amino acids: CASAQEGEGRGQYFPGYTF. The CDR3 DNA reads as TGTGCTAGTGCCCAGGAAGGGGAAGGCAGGGGGCAATATTTTCCCGGCTACACCTTC.